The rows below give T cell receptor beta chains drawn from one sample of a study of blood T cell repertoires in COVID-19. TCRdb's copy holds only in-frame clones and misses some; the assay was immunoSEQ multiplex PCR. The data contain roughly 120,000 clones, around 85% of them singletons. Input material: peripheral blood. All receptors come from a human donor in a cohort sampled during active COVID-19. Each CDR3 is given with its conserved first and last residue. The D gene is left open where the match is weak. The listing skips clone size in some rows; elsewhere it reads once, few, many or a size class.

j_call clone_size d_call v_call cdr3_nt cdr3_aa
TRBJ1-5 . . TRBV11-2 TGTGCCAGCAGCTTAGATTCAGGAGGGACGGGTAAGCCCCAGCATTTT CASSLDSGGTGKPQHF
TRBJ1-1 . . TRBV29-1 TGCAGCGTTGATGAGGTTTTAATGAACACTGAAGCTTTCTTT CSVDEVLMNTEAFF
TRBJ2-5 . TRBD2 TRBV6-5 TGTGCCAGCAGACCAGCGGGGTTGGGGGAGACCCAGTACTTC CASRPAGLGETQYF
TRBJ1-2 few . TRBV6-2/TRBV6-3 TGTGCCAGCAGCGACTCTAACTATGGCTACACCTTC CASSDSNYGYTF
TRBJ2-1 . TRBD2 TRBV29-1 TGCAGCGTTGAGGGACTAGCGGGGGGGAGCTCCTACAATGAGCAGTTCTTC CSVEGLAGGSSYNEQFF
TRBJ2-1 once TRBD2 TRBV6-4 TGTGCCAGCAGTCGAAGAGCCGCAACTAGCGGATCCTACAATGAGCAGTTCTTC CASSRRAATSGSYNEQFF
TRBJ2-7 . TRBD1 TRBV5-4 TGTGCCAGCAGGAGACAGGGAGAGGCCTACGAGCAGTACTTC CASRRQGEAYEQYF
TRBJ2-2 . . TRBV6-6 TGTGCCAGCAAAGGTGCGGGGCGGAACACCGGGGAGCTGTTTTTT CASKGAGRNTGELFF
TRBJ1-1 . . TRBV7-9 TGTGCCAGCAGCTTAGCCCGAGGGAACACTGAAGCTTTCTTT CASSLARGNTEAFF
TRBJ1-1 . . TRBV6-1 TGTGCCAGCAGTGAAAGGAGCGCTTTCTTT CASSERSAFF
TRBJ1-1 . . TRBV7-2 TGTGCCAGCAGCTGGCGGGGCGGGAGCACTGAAGCTTTCTTT CASSWRGGSTEAFF
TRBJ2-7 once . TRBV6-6 TGTGCCAGCAGTTCACCCCGGAGACAGTACTTC CASSSPRRQYF
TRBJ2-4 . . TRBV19 TGTGCCAGTAGTATACAGCGAGGGGGATTGGGCAAAAACATTCAGTACTTC CASSIQRGGLGKNIQYF
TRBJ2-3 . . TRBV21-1 TGTGCCAGCAGCCCTCGGACTAGCGGGGGGTTGGGTACAGATACGCAGTATTTT CASSPRTSGGLGTDTQYF
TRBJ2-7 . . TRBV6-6 TGTGCCAGCACTAGGGGGGACAGTTCCTACGAGCAGTACTTC CASTRGDSSYEQYF
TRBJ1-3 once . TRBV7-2 TGTGCCAGCCAACTTCAGGGCCCCAAATCCGGAAACACCATATATTTT CASQLQGPKSGNTIYF
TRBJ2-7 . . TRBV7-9 TGTGCCAGCAGCTCCCGGGACAAGATCTACGAGCAGTACTTC CASSSRDKIYEQYF
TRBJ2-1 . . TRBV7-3 TGTGCCAGCAGCTTAAGTCCAAACTACAATGAGCAGTTCTTC CASSLSPNYNEQFF
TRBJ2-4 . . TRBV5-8 TGTGCCAGCAGCCTTATTATTAGGGGGTTGACCAAAAACATTCAGTACTTC CASSLIIRGLTKNIQYF
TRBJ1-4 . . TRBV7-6 TGTGCCAGCAGCTTAAGGGGCACTAGCCGGTTCGGGGTTATGGCCCAGAATGAAAAACTGTTTTTT CASSLRGTSRFGVMAQNEKLFF
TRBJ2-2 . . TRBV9 TGTGCCAGCAGCGAAGGACAGAGAATGAGCGGGGAGCTGTTTTTT CASSEGQRMSGELFF
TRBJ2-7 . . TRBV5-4 TGTGCCAGCAGACCCGATTTGGGGCCGAGCAACCTCTACGAGCAGTACTTC CASRPDLGPSNLYEQYF
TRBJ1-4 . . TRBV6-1 TGTGCCAGCAGTGGGGGGGGCAGGGGTGGAACTAATGAAAAACTGTTTTTT CASSGGGRGGTNEKLFF
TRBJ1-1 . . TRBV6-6 TGTGCCAGCAGTTGGGAAGGGACTGGCACTGAAGCTTTCTTT CASSWEGTGTEAFF
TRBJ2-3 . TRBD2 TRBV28 TGTGCCAGCAGTCGCGGGACTAGCGGACTTCAAGATACGCAGTATTTT CASSRGTSGLQDTQYF
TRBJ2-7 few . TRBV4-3 TGCGCCAGCAGCCAAGGAACGAGTACCTACGAGCAGTACTTC CASSQGTSTYEQYF
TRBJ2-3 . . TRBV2 TGTGCCAGCGGGGGGTGGGGGACTGGCACAGATACGCAGTATTTT CASGGWGTGTDTQYF
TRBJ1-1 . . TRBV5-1 TGCGCCAGCAGCTCGAGGACAGCAAACACTGAAGCTTTCTTT CASSSRTANTEAFF
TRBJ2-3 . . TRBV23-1 TGCGCCTGGGCGGGCCACAAGGTGGGTACGCAGTATTTT CAWAGHKVGTQYF
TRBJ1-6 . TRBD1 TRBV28 TGTGCCAGCAGTTTAGACCGGACAGGCGGTAATTCACCCCTCCACTTT CASSLDRTGGNSPLHF
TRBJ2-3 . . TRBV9 TGTGCCAGCAGTCAACAGCCTACAGATACGCAGTATTTT CASSQQPTDTQYF
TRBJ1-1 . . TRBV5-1 TGCGCCAGCAGCTCCGGACAGCCGAACACTGAAGCTTTCTTT CASSSGQPNTEAFF
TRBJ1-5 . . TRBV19 TGTGCCAGTAGTTATTTGACAGAATCGAATCAGCCCCAGCATTTT CASSYLTESNQPQHF
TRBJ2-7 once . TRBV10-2 TGCGCCAGCAGCCCTTACCCGGGGGTTCGCTTACGAGGGTACTTC CASSPYPGVRLRGYF
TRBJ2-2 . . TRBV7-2 TGTGCCAGCAGCTTAATTAGGACAGCGAACACCGGGGAGCTGTTTTTT CASSLIRTANTGELFF
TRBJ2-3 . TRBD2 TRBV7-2 TGTGCCAGCAGCTCCCGACTAGCGGGGGCCCTAGATACGCAGTATTTT CASSSRLAGALDTQYF
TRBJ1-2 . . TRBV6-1 TGTGCCAGCAGTGAAGTTTTCGGGGGCTATGGCTACACCTTC CASSEVFGGYGYTF
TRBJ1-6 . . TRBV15 TGTGCCACCAGCACGCTGACAGCCGCTAATTCACCCCTCCACTTT CATSTLTAANSPLHF
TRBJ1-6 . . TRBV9 TGTGCCAGCAATTCCCAGGGTTATTCACCCCTCCACTTT CASNSQGYSPLHF
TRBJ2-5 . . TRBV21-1 TGTGCCAGCAAGCTCCGAGGGGGCCGGGAGACCCAGTACTTC CASKLRGGRETQYF
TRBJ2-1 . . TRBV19 TGTGCCAGTAGCAAGGACAGCGACAATGAGCAGTTCTTC CASSKDSDNEQFF
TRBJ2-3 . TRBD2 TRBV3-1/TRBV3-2 TGTGCCAGCAGCCAAGATCTGGCGGGACTAAGTACAGATACGCAGTATTTT CASSQDLAGLSTDTQYF
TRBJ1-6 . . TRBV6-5 TGTGCCAGCAGTTACGGGCCTAGTCGGGGTAATTCACCCCTCCACTTT CASSYGPSRGNSPLHF
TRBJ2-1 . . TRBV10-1 TGCGCCAGCAGTGACAGTAACTCCTACAATGAGCAGTTCTTC CASSDSNSYNEQFF
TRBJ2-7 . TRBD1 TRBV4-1 TGCGCCAGCAGCCAGAGGGGACAGGGGAGGTACGAGCAGTACTTC CASSQRGQGRYEQYF
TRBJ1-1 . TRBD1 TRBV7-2 TGTGCCAGCAGCTTAAGGGGACAGTTCATCACTGAAGCTTTCTTT CASSLRGQFITEAFF
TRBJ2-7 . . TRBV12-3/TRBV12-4 TGTGCCAGCAGCTCGAGAGGTTTCGAGCAGTACTTC CASSSRGFEQYF
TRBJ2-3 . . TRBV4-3 TGCGCCAGCAGCCACGATACAGGGCTTAGCACAGATACGCAGTATTTT CASSHDTGLSTDTQYF
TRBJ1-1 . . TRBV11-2 TGTGCCAGCAGCGAGGTCACTGGCCGACGAGCTTTCTTT CASSEVTGRRAFF
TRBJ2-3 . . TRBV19 TGTGCCAGTAGTGAGGCCCGCGGTACGCAGTATTTT CASSEARGTQYF